These 8 T cell receptor beta chains were all obtained from the same sample, sequenced in a study of PD-1 blockade in classical Hodgkin lymphoma. Measured with immunoSEQ multiplex PCR; TCRdb has only the in-frame clones, and not every one. Counted here are about 25,000 clones, roughly three quarters occurring once; the ten biggest clones make up roughly 3.4%. There was relapse after autologous stem cell transplantation in every patient, and there was variation in brentuximab vedotin exposure. This specimen was peripheral blood mononuclear cells (PBMCs), taken at baseline. The receptors here all came from a human donor with classical Hodgkin lymphoma.

Within the sample, this clone is medium-sized (0.01 to 0.1%). Other DNA sequences in this sample translate to the same CDR3. This chain connects TRBV20-1 to TRBJ1-5, with a tentative D call TRBD1 (6 bases). CDR3 length: 11 residues. Deletions cut 6 bases from V and 13 bases from J, with 16 bases between. The germline gives CDR1 DFQATT, CDR2 SNEGSKA (reference sequence). The CDR3 reads CSAGPTGSQHF. The CDR3, as DNA: TGCAGTGCGGGACCGACAGGATCTCAGCATTTT.

This chain connects TRBV30 to TRBJ2-5; D is possibly TRBD2 (6 bases). Germline V gene lookup returns CDR1 GTSNPN and CDR2 SVGIG (reference sequence). The CDR3 length is 14 residues. The V end lost 8 bases, the J end lost 0 bases, and 16 bases lay between the germline ends. CDR3 DNA: TGTGCCCTGGGGCGGGACTTGTACCAAGAGACCCAGTACTTC. It is translated as CALGRDLYQETQYF.

This clone was seen only a few times. The chain employs TRBV11-3 and TRBJ1-1, with a tentative D call TRBD1 (5 bases). Trimming removed 4 bases at V and 3 bases at J, with 9 bases between. Germline lookup yields CDR1 SGHNT and CDR2 YENEEA. The CDR3 spans 13 residues. DNA of the CDR3: TGTGCCAGCAGCTCAAGGACATACACTGAAGCTTTCTTT. The encoded protein is CASSSRTYTEAFF.

This sequence joins TRBV30 and TRBJ1-1; TRBD1 matches at 7 bases. J lost 11 bases, V lost 0 bases, and 6 bases had no gene match. This CDR3 comprises 12 residues. Germline V gives CDR1 GTSNPN, CDR2 SVGIG (reference sequence). In DNA, the CDR3 is TGTGCCTGGAGTGTAGGGGGCGTTGGGGCTTTCTTT. Translation: CAWSVGGVGAFF.

The chain recombines TRBV11-2 with TRBJ2-2, with 9 nucleotides matching TRBD2. Per germline, CDR1 SGHAT and CDR2 FQNNGV. This CDR3 has 17 amino acids. Unmatched junction bases numbered 10, after V lost 2 bases and J lost 6 bases. This CDR3 is CASSLSPAGGIPGELFF. The CDR3 nucleotides read TGTGCCAGCAGCTTAAGTCCCGCGGGGGGGATCCCCGGGGAGCTGTTTTTT.

This rearrangement joins TRBV7-6 to TRBJ2-7; tentatively, D is TRBD1 (6 bases). The CDR3 loop spans 14 amino acids. V was pared by 6 bases and J by 0 bases, with 12 bases between. Germline V gene sequence: CDR1 SGHVS, CDR2 FNYEAQ. The CDR3 loop reads CASSGGPSSYEQYF. CDR3 DNA sequence: TGTGCCAGCAGTGGGGGCCCGAGCTCCTACGAGCAGTACTTC.

This clone was seen more than once but under ten times. The chain has TRBV28 and TRBJ2-5, with a weak D call TRBD2 (5 bases). The V gene lost 2 bases and the J gene lost 5 bases, with 12 bases spanning the gap. CDR1 is MDHEN, CDR2 SYDVKM, per germline. This CDR3 region has 14 residues. The CDR3, as DNA: TGTGCCAGCAGTTTAAGAGGGTTTCTTGAGACCCAGTACTTC. Its translation: CASSLRGFLETQYF.

The V call is TRBV19, the J call TRBJ2-1; D is undetermined. V gave up 1 base and J gave up 2 bases, with 3 bases separating them. The germline V gene has CDR1 LNHDA and CDR2 SQIVND (reference sequence). This CDR3 region has 13 residues. For the CDR3, the DNA is TGTGCCAGTAGTATAGCTACCTACAATGAGCAGTTCTTC. This gives the protein CASSIATYNEQFF.